These 9 T cell receptor beta chains originate from one sample sequenced in a study of blood T cells in healthy people across ages. Sample-barcoded 5' priming and a J-beta primer mix drove a second PCR of roughly 6 to 12 cycles. TCRdb analysed the 5' RACE reads with MiXCR anew, one entry per CDR3 protein. Of roughly 1.4 million distinct CDR3 sequences in the sample, around 59% were seen once. The sequenced sample was blood. The receptors were gathered from a man in his late teens or twenties in good health.

The rearrangement links TRBV29-1 to TRBJ2-5; 7 bases map to TRBD2. Germline V CDR1 and CDR2: SQVTM, ANQGSEA. The CDR3 consists of 13 residues. Trimming at V came to 2 bases and at J to 11 bases, leaving 11 bases not matched to a gene. The CDR3 nucleotides are TGCAGCGTTGAAAAAGAGCTAGCGCGGGAGCAGTACTTC. Residues: CSVEKELAREQYF.

The CDR3 loop reads CASSDPAGPYNEQFF. The DNA for the CDR3 is TGTGCCAGCAGCGACCCAGCGGGGCCGTACAATGAGCAGTTCTTC. The V call is TRBV6-2 or TRBV6-3, the J call TRBJ2-1; 7 bases are a match to TRBD2. CDR1 is MNHEY and CDR2 is SVGEGT in the germline V gene. This CDR3 contains 15 residues. With V trimmed by 6 bases and J by 4 bases, 9 bases remained unmatched.

This clonotype was seen more than once but under ten times. This chain connects TRBV20-1 to TRBJ2-7; D possibly corresponds to TRBD1 (6 bases). CDR1 is DFQATT, CDR2 SNEGSKA, per germline (reference sequence). V lost 1 base to trimming and J lost 2 bases, with 15 bases between them. The CDR3 totals 15 residues. CDR3 protein: CSARGMGDMPYEQYF. The CDR3 nucleotides are TGCAGTGCTAGAGGGATGGGGGACATGCCCTACGAGCAGTACTTC.

V usage is TRBV28 and J usage is TRBJ2-7; D is ambiguous. V dropped 5 bases and J dropped 11 bases, with 22 bases sitting between them. Looked up from germline, CDR1 is MDHEN and CDR2 is SYDVKM. The CDR3 is 14 amino acids. The CDR3 sequence: CASSDAMTGSPKYF. The CDR3 nucleotides are TGTGCCAGCAGTGACGCAATGACTGGGTCCCCAAAGTACTTC.

Concerning this clonotype: A read error may produce the germline difference seen at one junction end. This chain uses TRBV11-2 with TRBJ2-5; tentatively, D is TRBD1 (6 bases). This CDR3 is built from 16 residues. The germline V gene encodes CDR1 SGHAT and CDR2 FQNNGV. The CDR3 protein is CANSPAGVILEETQYF. CDR3 coding DNA: TGTGCCAACAGCCCGGCAGGGGTAATTTTAGAAGAGACCCAGTACTTC.

This clonotype came up once. CDR3 bases: TGTGCCAGCAGAACCCGGAAAACTAGCACAGATACGCAGTATTTT. Translated, it gives CASRTRKTSTDTQYF. The rearrangement uses TRBV6-2 or TRBV6-3 and TRBJ2-3; no clear D gene. This CDR3 is 15 amino acids long. Germline-derived CDR1 and CDR2 are MNHEY and SVGEGT. V lost 6 bases and J 0 bases, leaving 13 bases between the germline ends.

This clonotype was seen only a few times. The rearrangement links TRBV4-1 to TRBJ1-5; 8 bases map to TRBD1. Per the germline V gene, CDR1 is MGHRA and CDR2 is YSYEKL. This CDR3 is 15 amino acids long. Losses at the gene ends were 1 base for V and 4 bases for J; bases not matched to a gene: 3. CDR3 DNA sequence: TGCGCCAGCAGCCAAGGTAACAGGGGGAATCAGCCCCAGCATTTT. Protein product: CASSQGNRGNQPQHF.

The chain couples TRBV3-1 to TRBJ2-1; 11 nucleotides line up with TRBD2. From germline, CDR1 is LGHDT and CDR2 YNNKEL (reference sequence). The J segment lost 8 bases and the V segment lost 4 bases, leaving 7 bases of the junction unmatched. The CDR3 loop spans 15 amino acids. The CDR3: CASSLPLAGDYEQFF. The CDR3 DNA reads as TGTGCCAGCAGCCTCCCACTAGCGGGAGACTATGAGCAGTTCTTC.

J is TRBJ2-3 and V is TRBV4-1, with a possible D match to TRBD1 (5 bases). The V end was cut by 3 bases, the J end by 6 bases, with 25 bases between. The CDR3 contains 18 residues. In germline, CDR1 is MGHRA, CDR2 YSYEKL. CDR3 DNA sequence: TGCGCCAGCAGCCATCCGTCTTTGGGGCTCGCCGATATTGATACGCAGTATTTT. Its protein product is CASSHPSLGLADIDTQYF.